One and the same sample provided the 4 T cell receptor beta chains below, sequenced in a study of cytomegalovirus exposure and HLA in healthy donors. The PCR contained 60 Vbeta and 13 Jbeta primers. Using immunoSEQ multiplex PCR, the repertoire was profiled, and TCRdb retains in-frame clones only, with some absent. The table includes 130,000 or so clones, about four fifths detected once. The source material was PBMCs. These TCRs come from a man younger than 30 in good health and CMV-seronegative.

The chain couples TRBV5-1 to TRBJ2-1; the match to TRBD2 covers 9 bases. There are 17 residues in the CDR3. Germline CDR1 SGHRS, CDR2 YFSETQ. Trimming cost V 3 bases and J 3 bases; bases outside gene matches: 10. In DNA, the CDR3 is TGCGCCAGCAGCTCTTCAAATGGACTAGCGATCTACAATGAGCAGTTCTTC. Protein product: CASSSSNGLAIYNEQFF.

This clone came up a few times. V usage is TRBV7-7 and J usage is TRBJ2-2, with TRBD2 as a possible D gene (5 bases). The CDR3 has 19 residues. The V end lost 5 bases, the J end lost 0 bases, and 22 bases lay between the germline ends. The germline V gene encodes CDR1 SSHAT and CDR2 FNYEAQ (reference sequence). The CDR3 region has the DNA TGTGCCAGCAGCGCATTAGAGGCCGGACTCGTTACGAACACCGGGGAGCTGTTTTTT. Residues: CASSALEAGLVTNTGELFF.

This rearrangement joins TRBV7-6 to TRBJ1-1, with D unclear. The CDR3 runs to 15 residues. CDR1 is SGHVS, CDR2 FNYEAQ, per germline. V lost 0 bases and J lost 0, with 8 bases in between. DNA for the CDR3: TGTGCCAGCAGCTTAGCCTCCGGGGTGAACACTGAAGCTTTCTTT. The encoded protein is CASSLASGVNTEAFF.

The V and J genes are TRBV7-9 and TRBJ1-2; 7 nucleotides match TRBD1. Per germline, CDR1 SEHNR and CDR2 FQNEAQ (reference sequence). V lost 4 bases to trimming and J lost 0 bases; unmatched junction nucleotides: 5. The CDR3 is 15 amino acids. CDR3 in DNA: TGTGCCAGCAGCTCATCCGGGACAGCTAACTATGGCTACACCTTC. Its protein is CASSSSGTANYGYTF.